Below are 16 T cell receptor beta chains sequenced from a single sample in a study of blood T cell repertoires in COVID-19. The table came from immunoSEQ multiplex PCR; TCRdb's copy has only in-frame clones and leaves some out. The table has tens of thousands of clones, around nine tenths seen once. The material sequenced was peripheral blood. The receptors stem from a woman aged 60 to 75 with COVID-19, enrolled during active disease.

This clone was recorded only once. V is TRBV20-1 and J is TRBJ2-5; D is unclear. Germline V gene sequence: CDR1 DFQATT, CDR2 SNEGSKA (reference sequence). The V gene lost 3 bases and the J gene lost 3 bases, with 14 bases spanning the gap. The CDR3 sequence is 14 residues long. The CDR3 is CSASRPPAEETQYF. The CDR3 DNA reads as TGCAGTGCTAGTCGGCCCCCGGCGGAAGAGACCCAGTACTTC.

The chain employs TRBV21-1 and TRBJ2-7; the DNA was not compared with TRBD1, the D call given in the table. TRBV21-1 is shown as a pseudogene. This CDR3 spans 15 amino acids. CDR3 sequence: CASSNWPKTPYEQYF. The CDR3 region has the DNA TGTGCCAGCAGCAATTGGCCGAAAACCCCCTACGAGCAGTACTTC.

The chain couples TRBV11-2 to TRBJ1-4, with D possibly TRBD1 on 5 matching bases. CDR3 length: 14 residues. CDR1 SGHAT and CDR2 FQNNGV come from the germline V gene. V lost 4 bases, J lost 8 bases, and 14 bases lay in between. This chain's CDR3 is CASSSTMTEEKLFF. The CDR3 coding sequence is TGTGCCAGCAGCTCGACGATGACAGAGGAAAAACTGTTTTTT. Combining the CDR3 with reference TRBV11-2 and TRBJ1-4 gives the whole variable domain EAGVAQSPRYKIIEKRQSVAFWCNPISGHATLYWYQQILGQGPKLLIQFQNNGVVDDSQLPKDRFSAERLKGVDSTLKIQPAKLEDSAVYLCASSSTMTEEKLFFGSGTQLSVL.

The rearrangement links TRBV5-1 to TRBJ2-1; tentatively, D is TRBD2 (6 bases). Per the germline V gene, CDR1 is SGHRS and CDR2 is YFSETQ. V lost 4 bases and J lost 4, with 30 bases in between. The CDR3 length is 20 residues. CDR3 nucleotides: TGCGCCAGCAGCAAGGACTACCGGACGGGACCGTTTAAGGTTTACAATGAGCAGTTCTTC. It encodes CASSKDYRTGPFKVYNEQFF.

J is TRBJ1-4 and V is TRBV15; 9 bases line up with TRBD1. The CDR3 is made up of 15 amino acids. The V and J ends lost 4 bases and 8 bases, in that order; junction bases with no gene match: 8. Germline V CDR1 and CDR2: LNHNV, YYDKDF (reference sequence). The CDR3 region is CATSKPGTGWEKLFF. In DNA, the CDR3 is TGTGCCACCAGCAAACCCGGGACAGGGTGGGAAAAACTGTTTTTT.

This clone was observed once. V gene TRBV27 combines with J gene TRBJ2-7; 8 positions agree with TRBD2. This CDR3 has 16 amino acids. Trimming took 6 bases from V and 3 from J; bases not matched to a gene: 13. Germline V gene data show CDR1 as MNHEY and CDR2 as SMNVEV (reference sequence). The CDR3 region is CASSRGGAVRYYEQYF. The CDR3 nucleotides read TGTGCCAGCAGCCGGGGGGGTGCGGTTCGATACTACGAGCAGTACTTC.

This sequence joins TRBV10-1 and TRBJ2-7, with D unresolved. From germline, CDR1 is WNHNN and CDR2 SYGVQD (reference sequence). V lost 2 bases and J lost 2, with 4 bases in between. There are 12 residues in the CDR3. The DNA for the CDR3 is TGCGCCAGCAGTGAGAGCACCTACGAGCAGTACTTC. It translates to CASSESTYEQYF.

The J gene is TRBJ2-1, the V gene TRBV15, with a possible D match to TRBD2 (6 bases). This CDR3 region has 16 residues. The germline gives CDR1 LNHNV, CDR2 YYDKDF (reference sequence). V was shortened by 4 bases and J by 0 bases, with 13 bases between the two germline ends. For the CDR3, the DNA is TGTGCCACCAGCACAAGATTTAGCGGCTCCTACAATGAGCAGTTCTTC. It yields the protein CATSTRFSGSYNEQFF.

The chain employs TRBV11-3 and TRBJ2-3; 7 nucleotides align to TRBD2. Trimming took 0 bases from V and 1 from J; bases not matched to a gene: 4. The germline V gene encodes CDR1 SGHNT and CDR2 YENEEA. The length of the CDR3 is 16 residues. CDR3 sequence (DNA): TGTGCCAGCAGCTTAGATTCAGGGAGGGGCACAGATACGCAGTATTTT. Its protein product is CASSLDSGRGTDTQYF.

V and J are TRBV11-2 and TRBJ1-6, with no clear D. Germline loops: CDR1 SGHAT, CDR2 FQNNGV. This CDR3 comprises 15 residues. V lost 1 base, J lost 5 bases, and 9 bases lay in between. CDR3 sequence (DNA): TGTGCCAGCAGCTTAGCCGCAGCGAATAATTCACCCCTCCACTTT. Protein product: CASSLAAANNSPLHF.

The V gene is TRBV19, the J gene TRBJ1-1; D gene ambiguous. The V gene lost 5 bases and the J gene lost 1 base, with 8 bases spanning the gap. The germline V gene encodes CDR1 LNHDA and CDR2 SQIVND (reference sequence). There are 13 residues in the CDR3. CDR3 protein: CASSEQANTEAFF. CDR3 bases: TGTGCCAGTAGTGAGCAGGCGAACACTGAAGCTTTCTTT.

This rearrangement joins TRBV18 to TRBJ1-5; the match to TRBD1 covers 9 bases. V shed 6 bases and J 4 bases; nucleotides not matched to a gene: 1. The CDR3 is 13 amino acids. The germline V gene has CDR1 KGHSH and CDR2 LQKENI. The chain's CDR3 is CASSGTGNQPQHF. In DNA, the CDR3 is TGTGCCAGCTCCGGGACAGGGAATCAGCCCCAGCATTTT.

The chain is built from TRBV5-6 and TRBJ1-5; no firm D call. Germline V CDR1 and CDR2: SGHDT, YYEEEE. The germline V and J ends were trimmed by 4 bases and 3 bases, with 11 bases remaining between them. The CDR3 loop spans 14 amino acids. CDR3 DNA: TGTGCCAGCAGCCTTTTCATAGACAATCAGCCCCAGCATTTT. Amino acid sequence: CASSLFIDNQPQHF.

This chain uses TRBV9 with TRBJ2-7; 7 bases are shared with TRBD1. Trimming took 3 bases from V and 2 from J; bases not matched to a gene: 8. The CDR3 is made up of 15 amino acids. The germline gives CDR1 SGDLS, CDR2 YYNGEE. The CDR3 DNA sequence: TGTGCCAGCAGCGCTCGAGCGGACAGGCCCTACGAGCAGTACTTC. Protein product: CASSARADRPYEQYF. The full variable domain, its missing parts supplied by reference TRBV9 and TRBJ2-7, is DSGVTQTPKHLITATGQRVTLRCSPRSGDLSVYWYQQSLDQGLQFLIQYYNGEERAKGNILERFSAQQFPDLHSELNLSSLELGDSALYFCASSARADRPYEQYFGPGTRLTVT.

This sequence joins TRBV27 and TRBJ1-1; the D is unclear. The V gene lost 6 bases and the J gene lost 4 bases, with 21 bases spanning the gap. In germline, CDR1 is MNHEY, CDR2 SMNVEV (reference sequence). The CDR3 totals 16 residues. CDR3 amino acids: CASSPVGGWSVTEAFF. The CDR3 DNA reads as TGTGCCAGCAGCCCTGTCGGAGGGTGGTCGGTCACTGAAGCTTTCTTT.

The J gene is TRBJ1-1, the V gene TRBV4-1, with TRBD1 matching over 9 bases. Germline V CDR1 and CDR2: MGHRA, YSYEKL. This CDR3 has 16 residues. V trimming: 4 bases; J trimming: 5 bases; junction bases outside the gene matches: 11. The CDR3 spells CASSRGKQGAWTEAFF. The CDR3 region has the DNA TGCGCCAGCAGCCGGGGGAAACAGGGGGCTTGGACTGAAGCTTTCTTT.